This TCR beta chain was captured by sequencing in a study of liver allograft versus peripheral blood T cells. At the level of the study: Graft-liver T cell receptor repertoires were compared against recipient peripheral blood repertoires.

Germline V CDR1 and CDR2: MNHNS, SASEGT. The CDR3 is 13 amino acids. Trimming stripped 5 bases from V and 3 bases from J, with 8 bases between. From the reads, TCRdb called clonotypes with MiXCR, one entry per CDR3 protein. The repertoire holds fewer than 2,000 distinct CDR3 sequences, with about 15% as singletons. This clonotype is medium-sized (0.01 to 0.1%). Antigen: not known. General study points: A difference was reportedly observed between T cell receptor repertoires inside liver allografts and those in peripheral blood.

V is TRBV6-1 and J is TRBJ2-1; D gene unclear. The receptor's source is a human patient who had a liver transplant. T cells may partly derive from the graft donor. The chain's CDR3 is CASSPGLYNEQFF. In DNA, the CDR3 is TGTGCCAGCAGTCCGGGCCTCTACAATGAGCAGTTCTTC.